The rows below give T cell receptor beta chains drawn from one sample of a study of esophageal squamous cell carcinoma under preoperative chemotherapy. TCRdb processed the PCR reads anew with MiXCR; each CDR3 protein has one entry. The table has roughly 16,000 distinct CDR3 sequences, 48% seen once. This sample was gathered from a patient given preoperative chemotherapy. These receptors were collected from a human donor with esophageal squamous cell carcinoma. The donor label of this sample is uncertain. CDR3s include the opening cysteine and the closing phenylalanine or tryptophan. A D gene is named only where the DNA matches it firmly. Size values are once, few and many counts, or a class for expanded clones, and some rows have none.

v_gene: TRBV7-7; len: 16; d_gene: TRBD2; j_gene: TRBJ2-5; abundance: many; CDR3aa: CASSSLAGGFEETQYF; CDR3nt: TGTGCTAGCAGCTCGCTAGCGGGGGGCTTTGAAGAGACCCAGTACTTC
v_gene: TRBV7-3; len: 15; d_gene: .; j_gene: TRBJ2-4; abundance: .; CDR3aa: CASSATRGDKDMQYF; CDR3nt: TGTGCCAGCAGCGCTACGCGCGGAGACAAAGATATGCAGTACTTC
v_gene: TRBV7-3; len: 14; d_gene: .; j_gene: TRBJ2-2; abundance: .; CDR3aa: CASSSPGATGELFF; CDR3nt: TGTGCCAGCAGCTCCCCGGGGGCGACCGGGGAGCTGTTTTTT
v_gene: TRBV5-4; len: 13; d_gene: .; j_gene: TRBJ2-3; abundance: many; CDR3aa: CASSSRMGDTQYF; CDR3nt: TGTGCCAGCAGCTCCCGCATGGGAGATACGCAGTATTTT
v_gene: TRBV20-1; len: 13; d_gene: TRBD2; j_gene: TRBJ2-5; abundance: .; CDR3aa: CSASGLAGVAQYF; CDR3nt: TGCAGTGCTAGTGGACTAGCGGGAGTGGCCCAGTACTTC
v_gene: TRBV6-5; len: 14; d_gene: TRBD2; j_gene: TRBJ2-7; abundance: many; CDR3aa: CASSTSGLVYEQYF; CDR3nt: TGTGCCAGCAGTACCTCGGGACTAGTTTACGAGCAGTACTTC
v_gene: TRBV7-5; len: 22; d_gene: .; j_gene: TRBJ2-1; abundance: few; CDR3aa: CISVSEAHTIRDRGSHFYEQYF; CDR3nt: .
v_gene: TRBV7-2; len: 16; d_gene: .; j_gene: TRBJ2-4; abundance: .; CDR3aa: CASSLYVRGVGNIQYF; CDR3nt: TGTGCCAGCAGCTTGTACGTCCGAGGGGTGGGAAACATTCAGTACTTC
v_gene: TRBV12-5; len: 15; d_gene: .; j_gene: TRBJ2-4; abundance: .; CDR3aa: CAGGFGGRGQDIQYF; CDR3nt: TGTGCTGGTGGTTTCGGGGGGCGTGGCCAAGACATTCAGTACTTC
v_gene: TRBV7-8; len: 15; d_gene: TRBD1; j_gene: TRBJ2-1; abundance: few; CDR3aa: CASSLGDRPYNEQFF; CDR3nt: TGTGCCAGCAGCTTAGGGGACAGACCTTACAATGAGCAGTTCTTC
v_gene: TRBV7-2; len: 15; d_gene: TRBD1; j_gene: TRBJ2-5; abundance: many; CDR3aa: CASSLSGTVIGTQYF; CDR3nt: TGTGCCAGCAGTCTTTCCGGGACAGTAATTGGGACCCAGTACTTC
v_gene: TRBV11-3; len: 16; d_gene: TRBD2; j_gene: TRBJ2-1; abundance: .; CDR3aa: CASSFSSGHPPNEQFF; CDR3nt: TGTGCCAGCAGCTTTTCTAGCGGGCACCCTCCCAATGAGCAGTTCTTC
v_gene: TRBV10-3; len: 14; d_gene: TRBD1; j_gene: TRBJ2-2; abundance: .; CDR3aa: CAISEGTDTGELFF; CDR3nt: TGTGCCATCAGTGAAGGGACAGACACCGGGGAGCTGTTTTTT
v_gene: TRBV27; len: 13; d_gene: TRBD2; j_gene: TRBJ2-3; abundance: .; CDR3aa: CASASGKTDTQYF; CDR3nt: TGTGCCAGCGCTAGCGGGAAGACAGATACGCAGTATTTT
v_gene: TRBV7-2; len: 18; d_gene: .; j_gene: TRBJ2-5; abundance: .; CDR3aa: CASSLGGGGGSRWETQYF; CDR3nt: TGTGCCAGCAGCTTGGGGGGGGGGGGGGGCAGCCGTTGGGAGACCCAGTACTTC
v_gene: TRBV11-2; len: 20; d_gene: .; j_gene: TRBJ2-1; abundance: .; CDR3aa: CASSLTGVGGLASLYNEQFF; CDR3nt: TGTGCCAGCAGCTTAACAGGGGTGGGCGGGCTAGCGTCTCTCTACAATGAGCAGTTCTTC
v_gene: TRBV7-6; len: 13; d_gene: .; j_gene: TRBJ2-2; abundance: .; CDR3aa: CASSLSGTGELFF; CDR3nt: TGTGCCAGCAGCTTAAGCGGAACCGGGGAGCTGTTTTTT
v_gene: TRBV12-3/TRBV12-4; len: 13; d_gene: .; j_gene: TRBJ2-1; abundance: medium-sized; CDR3aa: CASSLATDDEQFF; CDR3nt: TGTGCCAGCAGTTTAGCGACGGATGATGAGCAGTTCTTC
v_gene: TRBV7-2; len: 16; d_gene: TRBD2; j_gene: TRBJ2-4; abundance: .; CDR3aa: CASRGGGGRDKDIQYF; CDR3nt: TGTGCCAGCAGGGGGGGGGGGGGACGGGATAAAGACATCCAGTACTTC
v_gene: TRBV12-3/TRBV12-4; len: 19; d_gene: TRBD2; j_gene: TRBJ2-2; abundance: .; CDR3aa: CASSLASLSGGANTGELFF; CDR3nt: TGTGCCAGCAGTTTAGCGTCCCTTAGCGGGGGAGCGAACACCGGGGAGCTGTTTTTT
v_gene: TRBV6-1; len: 14; d_gene: .; j_gene: TRBJ2-3; abundance: few; CDR3aa: CASSLAGGTDTQYF; CDR3nt: TGTGCCAGTTCCTTAGCTGGGGGCACAGATACGCAGTATTTT
v_gene: TRBV7-2; len: 15; d_gene: TRBD1; j_gene: TRBJ2-1; abundance: many; CDR3aa: CASSWGQGALSTQFF; CDR3nt: TGTGCCAGCAGCTGGGGACAGGGGGCGCTTTCGACCCAGTTCTTC
v_gene: TRBV6-1; len: 12; d_gene: TRBD1; j_gene: TRBJ2-3; abundance: .; CDR3aa: CASIQTGYTQYF; CDR3nt: TGTGCCAGCATCCAGACAGGGTATACGCAGTATTTT
v_gene: TRBV7-6; len: 17; d_gene: TRBD1; j_gene: TRBJ2-2; abundance: .; CDR3aa: CASSTRLPAQNTGEQFF; CDR3nt: TGTGCCAGCAGCACCCGCCTGCCAGCTCAGAACACAGGGGAGCAGTTTTTT
v_gene: TRBV6-5; len: 14; d_gene: TRBD1; j_gene: TRBJ2-7; abundance: many; CDR3aa: CASSSRDRVYEQYF; CDR3nt: TGTGCCAGCAGTTCACGGGACAGGGTCTACGAGCAGTACTTC
v_gene: TRBV11-3; len: 13; d_gene: .; j_gene: TRBJ2-3; abundance: .; CDR3aa: CASSFSGTDTQYF; CDR3nt: TGTGCCAGCAGCTTTTCAGGGACCGATACGCAGTATTTT
v_gene: TRBV10-1; len: 16; d_gene: TRBD2; j_gene: TRBJ2-2; abundance: .; CDR3aa: CASSDQRLALVGELFF; CDR3nt: TGCGCCAGCAGTGATCAGAGACTAGCATTAGTCGGGGAGCTGTTTTTT
v_gene: TRBV7-2; len: 16; d_gene: .; j_gene: TRBJ2-6; abundance: few; CDR3aa: CASSLAPLAGANVLTF; CDR3nt: TGTGCCAGCAGCTTAGCCCCCTTAGCTGGGGCCAACGTCCTGACTTTC
v_gene: TRBV6-5; len: 14; d_gene: .; j_gene: TRBJ1-1; abundance: many; CDR3aa: CASSYAAASQSAFF; CDR3nt: TGTGCCAGCAGTTACGCCGCCGCTTCCCAGAGCGCTTTCTTT
v_gene: TRBV7-2; len: 15; d_gene: TRBD1; j_gene: TRBJ2-3; abundance: .; CDR3aa: CASSLARDRADTQYF; CDR3nt: TGTGCCAGCAGCTTAGCGCGGGACAGGGCAGATACGCAGTATTTT
v_gene: TRBV11-1; len: 15; d_gene: TRBD1; j_gene: TRBJ2-5; abundance: .; CDR3aa: CASSLAATGVETQYF; CDR3nt: TGTGCCAGCAGCTTAGCAGCAACAGGGGTGGAGACCCAGTACTTC
v_gene: TRBV7-3; len: 14; d_gene: TRBD2; j_gene: TRBJ2-7; abundance: .; CDR3aa: CASSKEAGPYEQYF; CDR3nt: TGTGCCAGCAGCAAAGAAGCGGGACCCTACGAGCAGTACTTC
v_gene: TRBV11-3; len: 15; d_gene: .; j_gene: TRBJ2-3; abundance: .; CDR3aa: CASSMGRPATDTQYF; CDR3nt: TGTGCCAGCAGCATGGGTCGTCCCGCCACAGATACGCAGTATTTT
v_gene: TRBV7-2; len: 17; d_gene: .; j_gene: TRBJ2-4; abundance: .; CDR3aa: CASSSVPGARAKKIQYF; CDR3nt: TGTGCCAGCAGTTCGGTTCCCGGGGCCCGAGCCAAAAAGATCCAGTACTTC
v_gene: TRBV10-1; len: 21; d_gene: TRBD2; j_gene: TRBJ2-7; abundance: many; CDR3aa: CASSGSGLAGENPKTIYEQYF; CDR3nt: TGCGCCAGCAGTGGCTCTGGGCTAGCGGGAGAAAACCCAAAAACCATCTACGAGCAGTACTTC
v_gene: TRBV6-1; len: 15; d_gene: TRBD1; j_gene: TRBJ2-3; abundance: .; CDR3aa: CASEGARANTGEQYF; CDR3nt: TGTGCCAGCGAGGGGGCCCGGGCGAACACCGGGGAGCAGTATTTT
v_gene: TRBV27; len: 16; d_gene: .; j_gene: TRBJ2-3; abundance: .; CDR3aa: CASGGSGGGSTETQYF; CDR3nt: TGTGCCAGCGGGGGATCGGGGGGCGGGAGCACAGAGACGCAGTATTTT
v_gene: TRBV7-2; len: 14; d_gene: TRBD2; j_gene: TRBJ2-5; abundance: .; CDR3aa: CASVKAGGQETQYF; CDR3nt: TGTGCCAGCGTCAAAGCGGGAGGGCAAGAGACCCAGTACTTC
v_gene: TRBV12-3/TRBV12-4; len: 18; d_gene: .; j_gene: TRBJ2-5; abundance: .; CDR3aa: CASSWAGLGGVGQETQYF; CDR3nt: TGTGCCAGCAGTTGGGCGGGGCTCGGGGGCGTTGGCCAAGAGACCCAGTACTTC
v_gene: TRBV11-2; len: 14; d_gene: .; j_gene: TRBJ2-3; abundance: .; CDR3aa: CASSSSTSGDTQYF; CDR3nt: TGTGCCAGCAGCTCTTCTACCTCCGGGGATACGCAGTATTTT
v_gene: TRBV7-2; len: 16; d_gene: .; j_gene: TRBJ2-3; abundance: .; CDR3aa: CASSSTGLGATDTQYF; CDR3nt: TGTGCCAGCAGCTCAACGGGGCTGGGAGCCACAGATACGCAGTACTTT
v_gene: TRBV7-2; len: 16; d_gene: .; j_gene: TRBJ2-4; abundance: .; CDR3aa: CASSAPEGGTTDTQYF; CDR3nt: TGTGCCAGCAGCGCGCCGGAGGGGGGAACCACAGATACTCAGTATTTC
v_gene: TRBV7-2; len: 15; d_gene: .; j_gene: TRBJ2-1; abundance: large; CDR3aa: CASSFSAGINNEQFF; CDR3nt: TGTGCCAGCAGCTTTTCTGCAGGCATCAACAATGAGCAGTTCTTC
v_gene: TRBV12-3/TRBV12-4; len: 19; d_gene: TRBD2; j_gene: TRBJ2-3; abundance: .; CDR3aa: CASRRQGSGGGHSTDTQYF; CDR3nt: TGTGCCAGCCGCCGCCAGGGTAGCGGGGGGGGACATAGCACAGATACGCAGTATTTT